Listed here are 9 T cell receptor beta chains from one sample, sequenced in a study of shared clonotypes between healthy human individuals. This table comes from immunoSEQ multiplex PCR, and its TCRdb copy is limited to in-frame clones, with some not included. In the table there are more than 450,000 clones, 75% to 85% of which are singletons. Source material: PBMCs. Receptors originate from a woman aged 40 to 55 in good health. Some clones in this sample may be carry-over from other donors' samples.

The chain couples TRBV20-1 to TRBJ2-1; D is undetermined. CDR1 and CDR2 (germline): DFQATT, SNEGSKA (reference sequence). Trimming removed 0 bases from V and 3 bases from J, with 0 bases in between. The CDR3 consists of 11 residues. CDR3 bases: TGCAGTGCTAGAGACTACAATGAGCAGTTCTTC. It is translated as CSARDYNEQFF.

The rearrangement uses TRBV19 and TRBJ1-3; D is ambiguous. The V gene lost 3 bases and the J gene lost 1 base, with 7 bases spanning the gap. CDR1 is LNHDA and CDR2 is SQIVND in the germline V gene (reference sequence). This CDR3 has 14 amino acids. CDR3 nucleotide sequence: TGTGCCAGTAGTATTGGGAAATCTGGAAACACCATATATTTT. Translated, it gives CASSIGKSGNTIYF.

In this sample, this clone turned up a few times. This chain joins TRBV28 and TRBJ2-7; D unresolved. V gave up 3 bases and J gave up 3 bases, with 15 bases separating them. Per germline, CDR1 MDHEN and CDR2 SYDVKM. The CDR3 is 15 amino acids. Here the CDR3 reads CASSLVLAGVYEQYF. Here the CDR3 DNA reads TGTGCCAGCAGTTTGGTTTTAGCAGGTGTCTACGAGCAGTACTTC.

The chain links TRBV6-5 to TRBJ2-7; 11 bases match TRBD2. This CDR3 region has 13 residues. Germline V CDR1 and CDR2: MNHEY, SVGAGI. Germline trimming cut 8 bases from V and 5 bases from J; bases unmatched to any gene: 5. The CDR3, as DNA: TGTGCCAGCCGGGGGGGACTAGCGGACGAGCAGTACTTC. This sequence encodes CASRGGLADEQYF.

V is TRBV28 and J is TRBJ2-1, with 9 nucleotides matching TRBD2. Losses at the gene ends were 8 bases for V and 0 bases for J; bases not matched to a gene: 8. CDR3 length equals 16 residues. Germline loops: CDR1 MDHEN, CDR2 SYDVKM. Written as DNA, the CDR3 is TGTGCCAGCGTAGAATTTAGCGGGAGCTCCTACAATGAGCAGTTCTTC. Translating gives CASVEFSGSSYNEQFF.

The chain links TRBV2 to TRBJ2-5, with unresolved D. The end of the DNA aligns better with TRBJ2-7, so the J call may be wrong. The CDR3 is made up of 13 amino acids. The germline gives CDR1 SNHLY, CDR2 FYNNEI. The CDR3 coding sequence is TGTGCCAGCAGTGACGTGTTCTCCTACGAGCAGTACTTC. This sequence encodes CASSDVFSYEQYF.

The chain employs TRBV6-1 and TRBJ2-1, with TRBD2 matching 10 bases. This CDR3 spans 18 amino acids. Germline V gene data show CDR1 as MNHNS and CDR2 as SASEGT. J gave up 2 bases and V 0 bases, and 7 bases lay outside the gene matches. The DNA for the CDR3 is TGTGCCAGCAGTGAAGCGCTTCTAGCGGGAGAACCCTACAATGAGCAGTTCTTC. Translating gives CASSEALLAGEPYNEQFF.

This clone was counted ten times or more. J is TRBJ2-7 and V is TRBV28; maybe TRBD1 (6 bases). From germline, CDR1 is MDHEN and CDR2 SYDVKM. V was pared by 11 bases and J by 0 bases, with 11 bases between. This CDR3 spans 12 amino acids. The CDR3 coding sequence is TGTGCCGGCGGACAGAGCTCCTACGAGCAGTACTTC. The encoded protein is CAGGQSSYEQYF.

CDR3: CASSLSVANTGELFF. DNA of the CDR3: TGTGCCAGCTCACTTAGCGTCGCGAACACCGGGGAGCTGTTTTTT. The V gene is TRBV18, the J gene TRBJ2-2, with D perhaps TRBD2 (5 bases). The length of the CDR3 is 15 residues. Germline assignment: CDR1 KGHSH and CDR2 LQKENI. V lost 4 bases, J lost 0 bases, and 9 bases lay in between.